The present T cell receptor beta chain was sequenced within a study of cytomegalovirus exposure and HLA in healthy donors. In the PCR, 60 Vbeta and 13 Jbeta primers were used. Only in-frame clones appear in the TCRdb table, and some are missing; sequencing was by immunoSEQ multiplex PCR. Altogether about 93,000 clones are present, roughly 79% being singletons, with the ten largest covering approximately 0.6%. On this clone: Its antigen remains unidentified.

V dropped 0 bases and J dropped 4 bases, with 7 bases sitting between them. The germline gives CDR1 SGDLS, CDR2 YYNGEE. The CDR3 covers 13 residues. Whole-study findings and limits: A later look showed TCR association rates differing by HLA locus, highest for DRB1 and lowest for HLA-C.

The chain employs TRBV9 and TRBJ1-2; weak D call: TRBD1 (6 bases). Sample: PBMCs. This clonotype was obtained from a man aged 25 to 40 in good health and CMV-seronegative. The DNA of the CDR3 is TGTGCCAGCAGCGTAGAAGGGGGCTATGGCTACACCTTC. It translates to CASSVEGGYGYTF.